This T cell receptor (beta chain) was documented in a study of Ad26.COV2.S vaccination and SARS-CoV-2 variants (dated by TCRdb to about 2021). As for the study more broadly: Donors in the vaccine arm were drawn from COV1001, a multicentre, randomized, double-blind, placebo-controlled phase I-IIa trial testing Ad26.COV2.S in healthy adults. Trial participants were randomized into five groups of five, in which low-dose or high-dose Ad26.COV2.S was given once or twice, or placebo was given on both occasions. The specificity and breadth of SARS-CoV-2-reactive T cell receptors after Ad26.COV2.S vaccination were assessed by TCRbeta repertoire sequencing. The TCR-sequenced set comprised about 32 samples: 19 Ad26.COV2.S vaccine recipients, 5 placebo recipients and 8 SARS-CoV-2 convalescent individuals. Ad26.COV2.S was administered intramuscularly at 5 x 10^10 or 1 x 10^11 viral particles, either as a single shot or as two shots given 56 days apart. Investigators did not know the trial group allocation while performing experiments and assessing outcomes.

V lost 3 bases and J lost 4 bases; the stretch between them is 6 bases long. The CDR3 goes from the cysteine to the phenylalanine over 12 residues. The retained sequence is limited to the CDR3, 36 bases, with the frame set at the first base. Reading the germline V gene gives CDR1 SGHRS and CDR2 YFSETQ. General findings and caveats noted by the study authors: After vaccination, spike-specific CD8+ and CD4+ T cell responses were reported to show substantial breadth. The authors noted that the TCR breadth and depth analyses may have underestimated total T cell responses. The study lacked the statistical power to compare responses across vaccine doses or regimens. Comparable non-spike TCR breadth was observed between vaccine and placebo recipients, consistent with only spike being contained in the vaccine. Ad26.COV2.S recipients had higher spike-specific TCR breadth than placebo recipients (P = 0.0014).

The immunoSEQ Assay was used to sequence TCRbeta CDR3 regions. After extraction, genomic DNA underwent amplification by bias-controlled multiplex PCR, followed by high-throughput sequencing. On the authors' methods: Collapsing and filtering of sequences were performed to quantify the absolute abundance of each unique TCRbeta CDR3 region. T cell fraction was estimated by normalizing TCRbeta template counts to usable DNA, which was measured by amplifying reference genes present in all nucleated cells. Repertoire TCRs were annotated as SARS-CoV-2-specific by exact matching of V gene, CDR3 amino acid sequence and J gene to a known reactive TCR set. The reference SARS-CoV-2 TCR set came from MIRA and was filtered for enrichment in COVID-19-positive ImmuneCODE repertoires, removing public or cross-reactive TCRs. Using the MIRA antigens, annotated TCRs were further analysed by specific ORF or by position within an ORF. Breadth was defined as the number of annotated unique rearrangements divided by the total number of unique productive rearrangements, and depth was defined as the summed frequency of the annotated unique rearrangements. TCR breadth was compared between groups using two-sided Wilcoxon rank-sum tests. TCRdb provides this immuneACCESS table in a form limited to in-frame rearrangements. Some clones are lacking; in checked studies, under half of them reflect an unresolved V gene, and why the rest are absent is not known. V, J and clone size reflect that table, while D and trimming were determined from the DNA. The sample records about 480,000 clones, roughly 87% of which are singletons. In total, the top ten clones hold roughly 13% of the sample.

About this clone itself: Its antigen remains unidentified. No base quality values were provided; no much bigger clone lies one nucleotide off.

The treatment or condition label on this specimen signifies: 15 to 20 received Ad26.COV2.S at low or high dose, single or two shots; 5 received placebo; per-sample allocation not given. Repertoires of vaccine and placebo recipients were sequenced from samples taken on day 63 after the first injection. Between 29 July and 7 August 2020, Cohort 1b enrolled about two dozen adults aged 18-55 years at one site in Boston, USA. Ad26.COV2.S was a replication-incompetent adenovirus type 26 vector expressing a prefusion-stabilized SARS-CoV-2 spike protein from the original Wuhan strain. The starting material was peripheral blood, obtained in a trial of Ad26.COV2.S vaccine versus placebo. The V gene is TRBV5-1 and the J gene is TRBJ2-3, with an unclear D gene assignment. The TCR was taken from a person aged 18-60 years who received the Ad26.COV2.S COVID-19 vaccine or a placebo. The nucleotide sequence reads as follows: TGCGCCAGCAGCTCAGATCCAGATACGCAGTATTTT. Its translation is CASSSDPDTQYF.